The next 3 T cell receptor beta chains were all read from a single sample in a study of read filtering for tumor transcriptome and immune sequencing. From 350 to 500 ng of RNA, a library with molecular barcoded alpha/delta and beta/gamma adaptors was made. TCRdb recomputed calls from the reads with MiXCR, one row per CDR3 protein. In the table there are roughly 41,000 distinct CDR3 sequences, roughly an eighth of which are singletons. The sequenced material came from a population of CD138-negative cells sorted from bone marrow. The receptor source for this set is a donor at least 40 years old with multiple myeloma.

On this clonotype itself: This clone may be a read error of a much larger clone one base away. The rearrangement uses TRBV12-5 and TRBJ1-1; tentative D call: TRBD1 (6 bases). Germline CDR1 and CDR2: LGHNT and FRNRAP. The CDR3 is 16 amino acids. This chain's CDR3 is CASGLRPGTLNTEALF. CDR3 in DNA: TGTGCTAGTGGTTTGAGACCCGGGACATTGAACACTGAAGCTCTCTTT.

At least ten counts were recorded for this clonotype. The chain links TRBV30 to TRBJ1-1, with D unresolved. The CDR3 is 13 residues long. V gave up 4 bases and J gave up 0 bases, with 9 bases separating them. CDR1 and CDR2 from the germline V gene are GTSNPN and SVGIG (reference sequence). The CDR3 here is CAWILEMNTEAFF. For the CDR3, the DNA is TGTGCCTGGATATTGGAGATGAACACTGAAGCTTTCTTT.

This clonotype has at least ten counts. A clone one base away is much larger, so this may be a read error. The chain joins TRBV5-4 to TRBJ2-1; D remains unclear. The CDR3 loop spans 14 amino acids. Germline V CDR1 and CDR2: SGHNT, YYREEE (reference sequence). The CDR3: CASSSRQYDNGQFF. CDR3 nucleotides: TGTGCCAGCAGCTCCAGGCAATACGACAATGGGCAGTTCTTC.